The 26 T cell receptor beta chains given below trace back to one sample, sequenced in a study of breast tumors, draining lymph nodes, adjacent tissues (dated by TCRdb to 2015 to 2016). Library preparation employed multiplex PCR. TCRdb records Illumina HiSeq 2000 as the sequencer. TCRdb itself trimmed the public reads at Q25 with fastp, ran MiXCR and retained productive beta chains. Rows are combined by CDR3 protein, so each entry shows the most common genes and DNA. The sample table records over 60,000 distinct CDR3 sequences; about 40% of these occur just once. The ten most abundant clones make up approximately 8.7% of the sample. Specimen: breast tumor tissue. All receptors come from a female donor with breast cancer. Some clones in this sample may be carry-over from other donors' samples.

V gene TRBV12-3 or TRBV12-4 combines with J gene TRBJ2-7; the match to TRBD2 covers 12 bases. The CDR3 has 15 residues. V lost 7 bases to trimming and J lost 6 bases; unmatched junction nucleotides: 10. CDR3 bases: TGTGCCAGCACCCTAAACGGGACTAGCGGGTCCGAGCAGTACTTC. Translation gives CASTLNGTSGSEQYF.

Ten or more counts support this clonotype. This rearrangement joins TRBV20-1 to TRBJ2-1; 8 bases map to TRBD2. The CDR3 length is 17 residues. V dropped 6 bases and J dropped 7; count of bases not matched to a gene: 20. CDR1 is DFQATT and CDR2 is SNEGSKA in the germline V gene (reference sequence). CDR3 loop: CSAGGLAGSAASNEQFF. DNA for the CDR3: TGCAGTGCCGGCGGGCTAGCGGGTTCGGCCGCGTCGAATGAGCAGTTCTTC.

As to this clonotype: A much larger clone is a single base away; this may be a read error. The V gene is TRBV6-1, the J gene TRBJ1-3, with 8 bases identical to TRBD1. This CDR3 contains 12 residues. Germline values: CDR1 MNHNS, CDR2 SASEGT. The CDR3 DNA sequence: TGTGCCAGCACCACAGGGGGAAACACCGTATATTTT. It yields the protein CASTTGGNTVYF.

This clonotype was seen repeatedly, ten times or more. The chain combines TRBV6-5 with TRBJ1-3; 7 bases map to TRBD1. The CDR3 is 17 residues long. Germline V gene data show CDR1 as MNHEY and CDR2 as SVGAGI. The J segment lost 2 bases and the V segment lost 0 bases, leaving 7 bases of the junction unmatched. The chain's CDR3 is CASSYSKQGTAGNTIYF. CDR3 nucleotides: TGTGCCAGCAGTTACTCTAAACAGGGGACGGCTGGAAACACCATATATTTT.

This chain joins TRBV11-3 and TRBJ2-3; 7 bases match TRBD1. The J segment lost 0 bases and the V segment lost 7 bases, leaving 7 bases of the junction unmatched. CDR1 is SGHNT, CDR2 YENEEA, per germline. The CDR3 runs 15 residues. This CDR3 reads CASTIGGSSTDTQYF. The CDR3 DNA sequence: TGTGCCAGCACCATAGGGGGCTCTAGCACAGATACGCAGTATTTT.

Comments on this clonotype: One base away lies a much larger clone, so this may be a sequencing read error. The genes are TRBV9 and TRBJ2-1; 8 positions agree with TRBD2. The CDR3 runs 15 residues. Per the germline V gene, CDR1 is SGDLS and CDR2 is YYNGEE. The CDR3 nucleotides read TGTGCCAGCAGCCGCCGGGAGGGGTCTAACAATGAGCCGTTCTTC. Residues: CASSRREGSNNEPFF.

This clonotype showed up many times. The chain carries TRBV5-8 and TRBJ2-5; D not resolved. V was clipped by 6 bases and J by 5 bases, with 11 bases between them. Germline CDR1 and CDR2: SGHTS and YDEGEE. The CDR3 has 12 amino acids. CDR3 coding DNA: TGTGCCAGCAATGCTAAGGTTGAGACCCAGTACTTC. As protein: CASNAKVETQYF.

This clonotype was seen a handful of times. The chain's CDR3 is CASTLVGGLSYNEQFF. CDR3 nucleotide sequence: TGTGCCAGCACCCTCGTCGGCGGGCTCTCCTACAATGAGCAGTTCTTC. The J gene is TRBJ2-1, the V gene TRBV6-1; weak D call: TRBD2 (5 bases). V lost 7 bases and J 0 bases, leaving 16 bases between the germline ends. The CDR3 is made up of 16 amino acids. Germline values: CDR1 MNHNS, CDR2 SASEGT.

This clonotype was detected ten times or more. The V gene is TRBV2, the J gene TRBJ2-7; TRBD1 aligns across 11 bases. Germline V gives CDR1 SNHLY, CDR2 FYNNEI. V was clipped by 5 bases and J by 5 bases; unmatched bases: 5. The CDR3 length is 14 residues. The CDR3 coding sequence is TGTGCCAGCAGTCTGGACAGGGGGCTCGACGAGCAGTACTTC. Protein sequence: CASSLDRGLDEQYF.

The sample holds a few counts of this clonotype. A much larger clone differs from this one at a single base, so this may be a read error. The chain is built from TRBV11-1 and TRBJ2-7; no reliable D call. This CDR3 has 13 residues. Germline CDR1 reads SGHAT; CDR2 reads FQDESV (reference sequence). The chain's CDR3 is CASSPMRSSEQYF. The CDR3 DNA sequence: TGTGCCAGCAGCCCGATGCGCTCCTCCGAGCAGTACTTC.

For this clonotype: A much larger clone differs from this one at a single base, so this may be a read error. The V call is TRBV7-2, the J call TRBJ1-2; D is unclear. Germline CDR1 is SGHTA and CDR2 is FQGNSA. CDR3 length: 15 amino acids. The CDR3 here is CASTNKPNVVNGYPF. The CDR3 DNA reads as TGTGCCAGCACCAATAAGCCTAACGTAGTCAATGGCTACCCCTTC.

This clonotype was observed at least ten times. J is TRBJ1-2 and V is TRBV27, with D tentatively TRBD1 (6 bases). V was clipped by 6 bases and J by 3 bases, with 8 bases between them. The CDR3 has 12 residues. From germline, CDR1 is MNHEY and CDR2 SMNVEV (reference sequence). CDR3: CASRGQYYGYTF. CDR3 sequence (DNA): TGTGCCAGCAGAGGACAGTACTATGGCTACACCTTC.

A single count supports this clonotype. The V call is TRBV18, the J call TRBJ1-2; 7 bases agree with TRBD1. CDR3 length equals 17 residues. V trimming: 1 base; J trimming: 7 bases; junction bases outside the gene matches: 15. Per germline, CDR1 KGHSH and CDR2 LQKENI. CDR3 region: CASSPQIPYRGLGGYTF. CDR3 bases: TGTGCCAGCTCACCACAGATCCCATACAGGGGATTAGGTGGCTACACCTTC.

In its sample, this clonotype was seen many times. A much larger clone differs from this one at a single base, so this may be a read error. The chain carries TRBV12-5 and TRBJ2-5; D not resolved. V lost 3 bases to trimming and J lost 6 bases, with 5 bases between them. Germline assignment: CDR1 LGHNT and CDR2 FRNRAP. The CDR3 consists of 11 residues. CDR3 coding DNA: TGTGCTAGTGGTTTCTCCCAGACCCAGTACTTC. As protein: CASGFSQTQYF.

In the case of this clonotype: Germline is not matched at one junction end, which may reflect a read error. V gene TRBV2 combines with J gene TRBJ2-2; a possible D gene is TRBD2 (5 bases). Germline V lookup: CDR1 SNHLY, CDR2 FYNNEI. CDR3 length: 16 residues. The CDR3 sequence: CASSGRNPASTGELFF. DNA for the CDR3: TGTGCCAGCAGTGGTAGAAACCCAGCGAGCACCGGGGAGCTGTTCTTT.

The rearrangement joins TRBV27 to TRBJ2-6; 11 positions match TRBD1. The CDR3 is made up of 19 amino acids. Germline V gene sequence: CDR1 MNHEY, CDR2 SMNVEV (reference sequence). Trimming removed 3 bases from V and 4 bases from J; junction bases left unmatched: 11. CDR3 in DNA: TGTGCCAGCAGTTTGCGAAGAGGACAGGGGGCAGTGGGGGCCAACGTCCTGACTTTC. Protein product: CASSLRRGQGAVGANVLTF.

The J gene is TRBJ2-3, the V gene TRBV19, with 9 bases fitting TRBD2. V trimming: 7 bases; J trimming: 3 bases; junction bases outside the gene matches: 5. CDR1 and CDR2 (germline): LNHDA, SQIVND (reference sequence). CDR3 length equals 14 residues. CDR3 sequence reads: CASMGTSRTDTQYF. The CDR3 nucleotides read TGTGCCAGTATGGGGACTAGCAGAACAGATACGCAGTATTTT. Filled out from reference TRBV19 and TRBJ2-3, the complete variable domain reads DGGITQSPKYLFRKEGQNVTLSCEQNLNHDAMYWYRQDPGQGLRLIYYSQIVNDFQKGDIAEGYSVSREKKESFPLTVTSAQKNPTAFYLCASMGTSRTDTQYFGPGTRLTVL.

The V gene is TRBV12-3 or TRBV12-4, the J gene TRBJ1-6; 8 bases align to TRBD1. J lost 9 bases, V lost 5 bases, and 12 bases had no gene match. CDR3 length equals 16 residues. CDR3: CASSRLPTGDRSPLHF. In DNA, the CDR3 is TGTGCCAGCAGTCGTCTTCCGACAGGGGATCGTTCACCCCTCCACTTT.

The chain couples TRBV20-1 to TRBJ2-2; 9 positions match TRBD2. The CDR3 covers 16 residues. V shed 1 base and J 6 bases; nucleotides not matched to a gene: 9. CDR1 and CDR2 (germline): DFQATT, SNEGSKA (reference sequence). Written as DNA, the CDR3 is TGCAGTGCTAGAGTTCGGGACCGCGGGGGGGCCGGGGAGCTGTTTTTT. This gives the protein CSARVRDRGGAGELFF.

This clonotype was picked up many times. This chain's CDR3 is CASSPGQGQETQYF. CDR3 coding DNA: TGTGCCAGCAGTCCCGGTCAAGGACAAGAGACCCAGTACTTC. V gene TRBV27 combines with J gene TRBJ2-5, with unresolved D. CDR3 length equals 14 residues. In germline, CDR1 is MNHEY, CDR2 SMNVEV (reference sequence). V gave up 5 bases and J gave up 2 bases, with 12 bases separating them.

The chain's CDR3 is CASSERDGLIDEQFF. The CDR3 DNA reads TGTGCCAGCAGTGAACGGGACGGGCTAATCGATGAGCAGTTCTTC. The V gene is TRBV6-1, the J gene TRBJ2-1; D is tentatively TRBD1 or TRBD2 (5 bases each). In germline, CDR1 is MNHNS, CDR2 SASEGT. Trimming removed 2 bases from V and 8 bases from J, with 16 bases in between. The CDR3 totals 15 residues.

This chain links TRBV7-2 with TRBJ1-1; a weak D match, TRBD1 (6 bases). The V end lost 1 base, the J end lost 6 bases, and 15 bases lay between the germline ends. The germline CDR1 and CDR2 sequences are SGHTA and FQGNSA. The CDR3 has 15 amino acids. Here the CDR3 reads CASSLERGDWAEAFF. The CDR3, as DNA: TGTGCCAGCAGCTTAGAGAGGGGGGACTGGGCTGAAGCTTTCTTT. Looking up the rest from reference TRBV7-2 and TRBJ1-1 gives the full variable domain: GAGVSQSPSNKVTEKGKDVELRCDPISGHTALYWYRQSLGQGLEFLIYFQGNSAPDKSGLPSDRFSAERTGGSVSTLTIQRTQQEDSAVYLCASSLERGDWAEAFFGQGTRLTVV.

The table lists this clonotype with many counts. This chain links TRBV19 with TRBJ2-1; TRBD2 might be the D (5 bases). The CDR3 consists of 11 residues. Germline V gene lookup returns CDR1 LNHDA and CDR2 SQIVND (reference sequence). With 4 bases removed from V and 12 bases from J, the gap between germline ends came to 10 bases. CDR3 loop: CASSTPGRQFF. CDR3 bases: TGTGCCAGTAGTACCCCTGGGAGGCAGTTCTTC.

This clonotype was counted many times. This clone may be a read error of a much larger clone one base away. J is TRBJ2-7 and V is TRBV20-1; 7 positions match TRBD1. Germline-derived CDR1 and CDR2 are DFQATT and SNEGSKA (reference sequence). The CDR3 totals 11 residues. In DNA form, the CDR3 reads TGCAGTGCCAGACAGGGATACGAGCAGTCCTTC. Its protein is CSARQGYEQSF.

This clonotype was seen many times. The chain carries TRBV20-1 and TRBJ2-3, with a weak D call TRBD2 (5 bases). The V end was cut by 7 bases, the J end by 6 bases, with 8 bases between. The CDR3 runs 10 residues. Germline CDR1 and CDR2: DFQATT and SNEGSKA (reference sequence). CDR3 sequence: CSVSGDTQYF. The CDR3 DNA follows: TGCAGTGTGAGCGGCGATACGCAGTATTTT.

Many counts were recorded for this clonotype. A much larger clone lies one base from this, so it may be a read error. This chain uses TRBV20-1 with TRBJ2-7; unclear D gene. CDR3 length equals 14 residues. V lost 0 bases and J lost 6, with 15 bases in between. The germline gives CDR1 DFQATT, CDR2 SNEGSKA (reference sequence). The CDR3 loop is CSAREAKRASEQYF. CDR3 DNA: TGCAGTGCTAGAGAAGCGAAGCGCGCTTCCGAGCAGTACTTC.